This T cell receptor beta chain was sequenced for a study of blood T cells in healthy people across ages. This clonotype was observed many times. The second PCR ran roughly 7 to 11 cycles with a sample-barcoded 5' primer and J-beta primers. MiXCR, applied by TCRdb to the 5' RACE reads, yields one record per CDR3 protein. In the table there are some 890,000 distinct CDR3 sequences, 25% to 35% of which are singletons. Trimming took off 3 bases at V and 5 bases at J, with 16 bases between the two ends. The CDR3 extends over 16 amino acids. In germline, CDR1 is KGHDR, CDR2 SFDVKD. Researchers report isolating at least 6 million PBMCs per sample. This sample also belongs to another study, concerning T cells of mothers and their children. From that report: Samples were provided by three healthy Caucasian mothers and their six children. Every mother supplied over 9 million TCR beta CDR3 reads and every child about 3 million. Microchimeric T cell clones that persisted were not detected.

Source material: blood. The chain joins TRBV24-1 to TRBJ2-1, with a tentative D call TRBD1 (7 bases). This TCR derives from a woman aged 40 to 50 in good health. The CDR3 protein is CATSDNAGQRHNEQFF. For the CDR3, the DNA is TGTGCCACCAGTGATAACGCGGGACAGCGCCACAATGAGCAGTTCTTC.